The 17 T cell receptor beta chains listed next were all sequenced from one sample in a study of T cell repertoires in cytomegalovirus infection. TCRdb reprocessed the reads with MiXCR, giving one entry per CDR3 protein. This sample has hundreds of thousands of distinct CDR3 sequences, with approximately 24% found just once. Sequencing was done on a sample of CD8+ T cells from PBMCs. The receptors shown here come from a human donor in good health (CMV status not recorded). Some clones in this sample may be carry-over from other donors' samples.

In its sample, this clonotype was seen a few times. The CDR3 region has the DNA TGCAGTGCTAGAGATCCTAGCGGGGGGCGGAGCTCCTACAATGAGCAGTTCTTC. This sequence encodes CSARDPSGGRSSYNEQFF. The chain uses TRBV20-1 and TRBJ2-1; 11 bases are a match to TRBD2. Looked up from germline, CDR1 is DFQATT and CDR2 is SNEGSKA (reference sequence). The V gene end was trimmed by 0 bases and the J gene end by 0 bases; junction bases not matched to a gene: 7. This CDR3 region has 18 residues.

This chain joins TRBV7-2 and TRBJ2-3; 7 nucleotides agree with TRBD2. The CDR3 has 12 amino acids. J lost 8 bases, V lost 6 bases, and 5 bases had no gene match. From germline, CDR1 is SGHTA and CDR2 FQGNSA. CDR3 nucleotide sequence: TGTGCCAGCAGACTCCCGGGGGGTACGCAGTATTTT. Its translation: CASRLPGGTQYF. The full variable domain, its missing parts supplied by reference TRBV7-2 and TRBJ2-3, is GAGVSQSPSNKVTEKGKDVELRCDPISGHTALYWYRQSLGQGLEFLIYFQGNSAPDKSGLPSDRFSAERTGGSVSTLTIQRTQQEDSAVYLCASRLPGGTQYFGPGTRLTVL.

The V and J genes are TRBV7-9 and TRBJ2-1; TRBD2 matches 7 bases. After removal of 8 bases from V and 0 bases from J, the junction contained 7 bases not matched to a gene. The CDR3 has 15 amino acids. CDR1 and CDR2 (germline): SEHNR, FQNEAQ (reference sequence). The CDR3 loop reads CASYLRDYSYNEQFF. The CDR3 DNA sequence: TGTGCCAGCTACTTACGGGACTACTCCTACAATGAGCAGTTCTTC.

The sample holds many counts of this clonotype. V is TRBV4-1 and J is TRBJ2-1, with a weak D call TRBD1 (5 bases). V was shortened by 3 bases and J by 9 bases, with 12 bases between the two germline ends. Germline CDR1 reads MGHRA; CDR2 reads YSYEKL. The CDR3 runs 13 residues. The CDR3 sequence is CASSHPGRGEQFF. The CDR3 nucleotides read TGCGCCAGCAGCCATCCAGGGCGCGGTGAGCAGTTCTTC.

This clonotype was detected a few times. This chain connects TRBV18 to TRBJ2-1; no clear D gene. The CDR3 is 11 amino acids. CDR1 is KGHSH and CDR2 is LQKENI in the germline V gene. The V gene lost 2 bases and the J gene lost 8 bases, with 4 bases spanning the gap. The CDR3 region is CASSPADEQFF. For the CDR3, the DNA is TGTGCCAGCTCACCAGCCGATGAGCAGTTCTTC. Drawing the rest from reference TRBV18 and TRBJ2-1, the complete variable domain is NAGVMQNPRHLVRRRGQEARLRCSPMKGHSHVYWYRQLPEEGLKFMVYLQKENIIDESGMPKERFSAEFPKEGPSILRIQQVVRGDSAAYFCASSPADEQFFGPGTRLTVL.

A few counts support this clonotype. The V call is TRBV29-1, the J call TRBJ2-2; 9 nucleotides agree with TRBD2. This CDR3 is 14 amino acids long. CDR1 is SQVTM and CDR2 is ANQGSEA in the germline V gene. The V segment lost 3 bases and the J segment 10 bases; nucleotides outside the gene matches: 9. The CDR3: CSVEGSGGSLELFF. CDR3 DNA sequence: TGCAGCGTTGAGGGTAGCGGGGGATCCCTGGAGCTGTTTTTT.

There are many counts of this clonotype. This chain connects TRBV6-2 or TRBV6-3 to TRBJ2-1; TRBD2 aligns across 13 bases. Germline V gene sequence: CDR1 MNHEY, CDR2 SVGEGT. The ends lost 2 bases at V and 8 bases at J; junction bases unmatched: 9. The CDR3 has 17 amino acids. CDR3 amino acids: CASSYETSGGPEDEQFF. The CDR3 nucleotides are TGTGCCAGCAGTTACGAGACTAGCGGGGGGCCCGAGGATGAGCAGTTCTTC.

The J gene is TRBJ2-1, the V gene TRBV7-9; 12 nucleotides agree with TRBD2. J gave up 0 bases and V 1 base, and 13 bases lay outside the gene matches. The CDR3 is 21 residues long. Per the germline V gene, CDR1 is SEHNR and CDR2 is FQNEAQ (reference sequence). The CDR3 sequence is CASSLVMASGGAIDSYNEQFF. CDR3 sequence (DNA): TGTGCCAGCAGCTTAGTGATGGCTAGCGGGGGGGCGATAGACTCCTACAATGAGCAGTTCTTC.

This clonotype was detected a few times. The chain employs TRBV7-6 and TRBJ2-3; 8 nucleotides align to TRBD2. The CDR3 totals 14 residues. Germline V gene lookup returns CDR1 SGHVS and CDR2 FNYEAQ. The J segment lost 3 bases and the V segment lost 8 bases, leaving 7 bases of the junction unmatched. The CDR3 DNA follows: TGTGCCAGCCGGGGGGGGGGGCCGACAGATACGCAGTATTTT. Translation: CASRGGGPTDTQYF.

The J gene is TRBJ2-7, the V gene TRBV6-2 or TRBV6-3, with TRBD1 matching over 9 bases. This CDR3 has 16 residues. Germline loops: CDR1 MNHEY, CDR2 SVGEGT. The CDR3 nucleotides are TGTGTCAGCAGTTACGTCCCGGGACAGGGTTCGTCCGAGCAGTACGTC. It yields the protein CVSSYVPGQGSSEQYV.

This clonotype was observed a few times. CDR3 DNA sequence: TGTGCCAGCAGTCATCCGGGACAGGGTGTGTCCAACTCCTACAATGAGCAGTTCTTC. It encodes CASSHPGQGVSNSYNEQFF. The J gene is TRBJ2-1, the V gene TRBV12-3 or TRBV12-4, with TRBD1 identical over 9 bases. The CDR3 consists of 19 residues. The J segment lost 0 bases and the V segment lost 5 bases, leaving 14 bases of the junction unmatched.

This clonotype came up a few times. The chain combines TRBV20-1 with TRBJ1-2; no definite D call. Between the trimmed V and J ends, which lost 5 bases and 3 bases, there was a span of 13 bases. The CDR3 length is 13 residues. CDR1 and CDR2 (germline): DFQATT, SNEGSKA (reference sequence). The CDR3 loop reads CSARNFQHYGYTF. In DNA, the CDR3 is TGCAGTGCTCGAAACTTCCAACACTATGGCTACACCTTC.

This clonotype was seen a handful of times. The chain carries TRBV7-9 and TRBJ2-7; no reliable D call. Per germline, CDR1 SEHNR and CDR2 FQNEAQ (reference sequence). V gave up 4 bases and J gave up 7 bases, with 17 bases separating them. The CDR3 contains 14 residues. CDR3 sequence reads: CASSSPEMGREQYF. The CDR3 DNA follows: TGTGCCAGCAGCTCTCCTGAGATGGGCCGGGAGCAGTACTTC.

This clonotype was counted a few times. Here the CDR3 reads CASLGLLNTEAFF. CDR3 DNA sequence: TGTGCCAGCCTGGGACTGCTGAACACTGAAGCTTTCTTT. The J gene is TRBJ1-1, the V gene TRBV6-5, with D possibly being TRBD1 (5 bases). CDR3 length: 13 amino acids. Trimming pared 8 bases from V and 0 bases from J, leaving 10 bases between. Germline assignment: CDR1 MNHEY and CDR2 SVGAGI.

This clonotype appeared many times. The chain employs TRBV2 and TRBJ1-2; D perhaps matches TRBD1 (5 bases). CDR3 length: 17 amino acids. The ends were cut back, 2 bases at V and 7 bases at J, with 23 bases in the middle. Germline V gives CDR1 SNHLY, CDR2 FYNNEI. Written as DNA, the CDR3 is TGTGCCAGCAGTGAATCGTTCGGCATCGGGGGGAGCTCTGGCTACACCTTC. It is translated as CASSESFGIGGSSGYTF.

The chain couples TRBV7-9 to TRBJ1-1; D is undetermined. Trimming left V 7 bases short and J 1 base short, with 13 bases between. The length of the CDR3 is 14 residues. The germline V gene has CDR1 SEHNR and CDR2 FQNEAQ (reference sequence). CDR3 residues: CASTQVGENTEAFF. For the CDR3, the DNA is TGTGCCAGCACTCAAGTTGGTGAGAACACTGAAGCTTTCTTT.

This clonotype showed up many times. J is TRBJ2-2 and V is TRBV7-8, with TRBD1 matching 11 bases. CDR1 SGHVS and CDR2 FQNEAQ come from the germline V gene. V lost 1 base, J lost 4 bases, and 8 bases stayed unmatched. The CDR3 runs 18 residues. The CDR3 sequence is CASSLVPGQGGITGELFF. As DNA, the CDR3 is TGTGCCAGCAGCTTAGTCCCGGGACAGGGGGGAATCACCGGGGAGCTGTTTTTT.